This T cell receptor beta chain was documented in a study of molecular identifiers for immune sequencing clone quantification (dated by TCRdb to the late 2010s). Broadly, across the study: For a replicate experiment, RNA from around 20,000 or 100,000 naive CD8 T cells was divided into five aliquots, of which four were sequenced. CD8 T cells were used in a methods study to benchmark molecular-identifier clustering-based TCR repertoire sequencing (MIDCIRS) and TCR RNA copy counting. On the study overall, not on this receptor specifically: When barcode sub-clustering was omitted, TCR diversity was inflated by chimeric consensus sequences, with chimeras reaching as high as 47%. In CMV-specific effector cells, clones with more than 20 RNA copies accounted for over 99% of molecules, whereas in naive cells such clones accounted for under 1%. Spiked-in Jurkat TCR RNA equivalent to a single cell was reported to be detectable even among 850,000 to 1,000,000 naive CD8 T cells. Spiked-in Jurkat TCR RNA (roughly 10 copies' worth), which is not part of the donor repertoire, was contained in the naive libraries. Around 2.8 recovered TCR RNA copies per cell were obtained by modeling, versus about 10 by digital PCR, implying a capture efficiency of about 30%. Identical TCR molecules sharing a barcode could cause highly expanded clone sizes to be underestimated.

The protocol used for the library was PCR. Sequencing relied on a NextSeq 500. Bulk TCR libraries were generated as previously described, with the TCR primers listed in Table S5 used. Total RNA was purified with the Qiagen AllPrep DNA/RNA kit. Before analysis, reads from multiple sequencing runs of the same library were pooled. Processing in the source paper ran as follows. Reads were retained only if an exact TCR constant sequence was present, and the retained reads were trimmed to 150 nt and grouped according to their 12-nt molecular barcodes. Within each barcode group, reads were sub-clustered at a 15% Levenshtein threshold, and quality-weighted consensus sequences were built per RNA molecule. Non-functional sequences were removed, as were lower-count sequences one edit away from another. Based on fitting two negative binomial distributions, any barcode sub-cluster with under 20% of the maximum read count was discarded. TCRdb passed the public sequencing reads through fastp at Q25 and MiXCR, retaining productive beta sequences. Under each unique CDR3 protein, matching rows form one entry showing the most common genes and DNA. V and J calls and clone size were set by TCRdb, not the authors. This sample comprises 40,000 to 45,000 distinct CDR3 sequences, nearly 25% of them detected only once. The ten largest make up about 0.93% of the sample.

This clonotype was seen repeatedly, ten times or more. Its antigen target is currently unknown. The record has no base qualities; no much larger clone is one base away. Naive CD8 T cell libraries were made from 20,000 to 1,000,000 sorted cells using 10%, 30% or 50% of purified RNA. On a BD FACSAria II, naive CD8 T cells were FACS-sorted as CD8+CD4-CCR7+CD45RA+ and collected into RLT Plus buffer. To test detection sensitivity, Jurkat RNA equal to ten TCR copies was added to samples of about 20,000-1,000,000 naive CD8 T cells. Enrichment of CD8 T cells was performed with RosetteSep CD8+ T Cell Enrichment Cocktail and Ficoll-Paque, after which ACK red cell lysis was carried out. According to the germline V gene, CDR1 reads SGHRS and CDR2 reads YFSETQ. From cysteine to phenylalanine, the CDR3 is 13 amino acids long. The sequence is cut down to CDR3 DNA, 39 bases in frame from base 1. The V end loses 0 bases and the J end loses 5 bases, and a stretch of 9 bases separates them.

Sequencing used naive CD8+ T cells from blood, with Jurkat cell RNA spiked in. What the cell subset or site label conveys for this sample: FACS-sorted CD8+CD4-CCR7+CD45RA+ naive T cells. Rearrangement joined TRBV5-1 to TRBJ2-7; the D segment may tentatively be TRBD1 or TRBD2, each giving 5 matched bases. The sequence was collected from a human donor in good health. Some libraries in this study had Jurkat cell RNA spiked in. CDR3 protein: CASSLGGGNEQYF. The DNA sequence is TGCGCCAGCAGCTTGGGTGGGGGTAACGAGCAGTACTTC.